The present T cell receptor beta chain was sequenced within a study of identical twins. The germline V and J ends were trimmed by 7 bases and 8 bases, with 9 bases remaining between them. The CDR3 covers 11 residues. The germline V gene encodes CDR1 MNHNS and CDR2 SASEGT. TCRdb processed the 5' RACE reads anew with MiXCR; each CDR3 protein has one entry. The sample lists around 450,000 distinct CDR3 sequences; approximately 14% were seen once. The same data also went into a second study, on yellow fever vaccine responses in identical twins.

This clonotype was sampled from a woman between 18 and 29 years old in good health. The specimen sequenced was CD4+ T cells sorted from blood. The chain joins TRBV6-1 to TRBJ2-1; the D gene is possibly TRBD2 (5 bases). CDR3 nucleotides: TGTGCCAGCACCGGACTCGATGAGCAGTTCTTC. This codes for CASTGLDEQFF.